This TCR beta chain derives from a study of early T cells in non-severe SARS-CoV-2 infection. As for the study in general: Chains stayed unpaired after sequencing of bulk RNA from unsorted whole blood.

V lost 4 bases and J 8 bases, leaving 13 bases between the germline ends. Germline values: CDR1 SGHNT, CDR2 YYREEE (reference sequence). The CDR3 loop spans 13 amino acids. TCRdb reprocessed the 5' RACE reads with MiXCR, giving one entry per CDR3 protein. The sample shows more than 25,000 distinct CDR3 sequences, about 4.5% of them seen only once. This clonotype showed up just a few times. Specimen: whole blood. The chain is built from TRBV5-4 and TRBJ2-1; D ambiguous. This TCR was sampled from an adult who was a healthcare worker with PCR-confirmed SARS-CoV-2 infection or an uninfected control (not recorded which). The CDR3 DNA reads TGTGCCAGCAGCGCCCCCCGGGCAGATGAGCAGTTCTTC. This codes for CASSAPRADEQFF.